This T cell receptor beta chain was retrieved from a study of cytomegalovirus exposure and HLA in healthy donors (dated 2017 in TCRdb). Broadly, across the study: In an earlier analysis of 587 of the donors, less than 350 Gb of sequence data and 95 million to 130 million unique TCR beta sequences from some 170 million T cells were reported. Roughly 300 gigabases of sequencing data and tens of millions of unique TCR sequences were included in an early release covering about 600 HLA-typed donors. Of the 300 to 500 genotyped donors, approximately 81% were placed in the genetic ancestry cluster associated with self-reported Caucasian donors. The study aimed to test whether cataloging public T cell receptors could reveal signatures of past pathogen exposure. Using immunosequencing, the study profiled T cell repertoires from 500 to 800 subjects and related those repertoires to cytomegalovirus serostatus. A separate validation cohort of 100 to 150 different subjects was used in addition to the 666-subject first cohort. The study combined high-throughput TCR immunosequencing, statistical association of individual TCRs with disease status, and machine learning to predict cytomegalovirus infection status. A later analysis re-examined previously published TCR beta repertoires from about 670 donors and added high-resolution HLA genotyping to investigate patterns of TCR occurrence. Rather than using new phenotypic data, the later analysis identified candidate immune exposures from TCR beta sequences and from how often those sequences occurred across donors. In an earlier analysis of several hundred of the donors, high-throughput TCR beta sequencing was used to judge whether each TCR beta V gene segment behaved as functional or pseudogenic. Donor age, sex, ethnicity and CMV serostatus were compiled alongside the repertoire data. A later genetic analysis took genome-wide SNP genotypes for 398 of the 666 donors and used that subset as a discovery cohort. All discovery cohort repertoires had been generated using a single sequencing platform. HLA typing covered class I and class II loci at four-digit resolution. The number of typed donors differed by locus: about 620-640 for A, B, C, DRB1 and DQB1; some 500 for DQA1; 606 for DPA1; and some 430 for DPB1. Because of strong linkage in the cohort, roughly five DR-DQ haplotypes were treated as single units for association and clustering. Among roughly 400 genotyped donors of the cohort, an average of about 240,000 unique TCR beta nucleotide sequences was sequenced per donor, of which roughly 17% were non-productive. Broader findings and caveats from the paper: A total of fewer than 200 TCR beta chains were listed by the study as associated with cytomegalovirus. Because the 87-base-pair reads could not distinguish some IMGT-functional V segments, including TRBV6-2 and TRBV6-3, those segments were excluded. Compared with the approximately 670-donor mean, donors in an Asian-associated ancestry cluster had fewer N-insertions in productive TCRs, according to a later genetic analysis. A later analysis reported that several top co-occurrence clusters appeared linked to parvovirus B19, influenza, CMV and Epstein-Barr virus. In a later analysis, most CMV-associated TCR beta chains were found to appear HLA-restricted, with HLA associations seemingly driven largely by CMV exposure. A further reported finding was that TCR beta sequences accurately predicted the HLA-A and HLA-B alleles for most subjects in the first cohort. A few of the identified cytomegalovirus-associated TCR beta chains were confirmed in vitro to be specific for cytomegalovirus antigens. Specific HLA alleles were associated with 16,951 TCR beta sequences at a false discovery rate of 0.05 in a later analysis. The only immune exposure information available for the cohort was CMV serostatus. Cytomegalovirus status was reported to be diagnosed by the classifier with high specificity and sensitivity in both the original and validation cohorts. While some public TCRs were present in many individuals, most TCR sequences turned up only very rarely across donors. V-gene and J-gene trimming of TCR beta chains was associated with a missense DCLRE1C variant in a later genetic analysis, and the association was replicated in an independent cohort. According to a later analysis, TCR association rates differed among HLA loci, with DRB1 alleles showing the most associated TCRs and HLA-C alleles showing the fewest. The authors suggested that the approach could potentially be generalized to other disease states and immunological phenotypes. The earlier analysis of approximately 540 of the donors excluded 15 to 20 rarely observed V segments, including chromosome 9 orphons, because counts were too low. Because HLA typing was unavailable for some donors at each locus, only the typed subset was used in association tests. Roughly uniform sequencing depth across donors was assumed in presence/absence analyses, although this assumption may not hold. In a later analysis, HLA-associated TCR beta chains showed more clonal expansion and lower generation probabilities than non-associated chains that were equally common. This cohort had only TCR beta chains sequenced, and the lack of alpha or paired-chain data limited which features could be detected. Correlated functional status among segregating V segments might be attributable to linkage disequilibrium, but an unknown experimental factor could not be ruled out. An earlier analysis of several hundred of the donors showed that most TCR beta V segments appeared in productive rearrangements either about 90% or about 30% of the time, which broadly matched IMGT annotations. A cluster of highly shared sequence variants was judged likely to be a technical artifact of the sequencing pipeline. Assigning TCR associations to individual alleles was difficult when HLA alleles, especially DR and DQ, strongly co-occurred.

In regard to this clone: Its antigen specificity is not known. No base-level quality is on record; no much larger clone is a single base apart.

The library was generated by the immunoSEQ multiplex PCR assay. The multiplex PCR relied on a mix of 60 forward primers for TCR Vbeta segments and 13 reverse primers for TCR Jbeta segments. The CDR3 region of rearranged TCR beta genes was amplified from genomic DNA by a multiplex PCR assay. The amplified TCR beta libraries were sequenced on the Illumina HiSeq System as 87-base-pair reads. The paper's data handling went like this. A later analysis tallied around 80 million unique TCR beta chains across the 666 repertoires, and approximately 12 million of those chains were shared by two or more donors. To remove PCR and sequencing errors, raw reads were error-corrected and collapsed into unique sequences using a nearest-neighbor algorithm that merged closely related sequences. CDR3 sequences were aligned to IMGT reference sequences to assign V, D and J gene segments. For a sequence to be retained, at least a six-nucleotide match to both a V gene segment and a J gene segment was required. A rearrangement counted as productive if the CDR3 had no stop codons and remained in frame with V and J, and every other rearrangement counted as non-productive. Following IMGT convention, CDR3 was defined as the stretch from the second conserved V-encoded cysteine up to the conserved J-encoded phenylalanine. Sequences without an unambiguous match to a single V gene segment were excluded from the earlier analysis of about 600 of the donors. An earlier analysis of 550 to 650 of the donors classified V segments as functional when productive rearrangements were above 56.7% and as segregating when the standard deviation between donors was above 5%. A statistical classification framework was developed to diagnose cytomegalovirus status using the catalog of TCR beta chain sequences. In a later analysis, V and J genes were assigned by comparing TCR nucleotide sequences against IMGT/GENE-DB human TR gene sequences. In a later analysis, CDR3 sequences and most-parsimonious VDJ recombination scenarios were assigned using the TCRdist pipeline. In a later analysis, every TCR beta chain was defined by the combination of its CDR3 amino acid sequence and its V-gene family, and reads without a unique V-gene family were dropped. As a way to deal with suspected cross-contamination and a sequencing artifact, a later analysis dropped 450 to 600 nucleotide sequences that were highly shared and had low generation probability. For each public chain, a later analysis derived a clonal expansion index from normalized ranks of inferred template counts within each repertoire. A later analysis computed generation probabilities with a VDJ recombination model fitted to out-of-frame rearrangements, and checked the results against IGoR. A later analysis scored TCR-TCR, TCR-HLA and TCR-CMV co-occurrence with hypergeometric tests, applying a repertoire-size bias correction to TCR pairs. In a later analysis, false discovery rates were estimated by permuting HLA or CMV assignments 20 times. In a later analysis, co-occurring TCRs were grouped with DBSCAN, and TCRdist sequence similarity was added when clustering was performed within HLA-allele-positive subsets. Repertoires with fewer than 30,000 or more than 120,000 public chains, plus five repertoires with anomalous nucleotide sharing, were excluded from co-occurrence clustering. This is the immuneACCESS table as TCRdb keeps it, with only in-frame sequences that have V and J called. A part of the clones is gone; compared with another copy, unresolved V genes explain less than half, and the rest is unexplained. D and trimming were read from the DNA, whereas the V and J calls and clone size are those reported in that table. The sample includes about 160,000 clones, with approximately 81% observed a single time. The ten most abundant clones make up 1.3% of the sample.

Looking up the germline V gene yields CDR1 SGDLS and CDR2 YYNGEE. The germline V and J ends show losses of 2 bases and 6 bases respectively, and no gene match explains 4 bases of the junction. From the cysteine through the phenylalanine, the CDR3 covers 14 amino acids. Only the CDR3 portion is preserved as DNA: 42 bases, with reading frame beginning at the first base. The cohort comprised fewer than 750 healthy bone marrow donors. All cohort members were sampled while nominally healthy, although unrecorded immune exposures were likely present. The donor was CMV seropositive and was included in the group of 250 to 350 seropositive cohort members. A peripheral blood sample was collected from each donor, and TCR beta sequencing was performed on peripheral blood mononuclear cells. The Qiagen DNeasy Blood Extraction Kit was used to extract genomic DNA from the blood cell samples.

The chain couples TRBV9 to TRBJ2-2; 7 of the junction bases match TRBD1. The clonotype was recovered from a man aged 45-60 years in good health and CMV-seropositive. Sequenced sample: PBMCs. Read as DNA, the sequence is TGTGCCAGCAGCGTCTCGGGACAGTCCGGGGAGCTGTTTTTT. It encodes CASSVSGQSGELFF. With the rest looked up from the reference TRBV9 and TRBJ2-2 genes rather than sequenced, the full variable domain is DSGVTQTPKHLITATGQRVTLRCSPRSGDLSVYWYQQSLDQGLQFLIQYYNGEERAKGNILERFSAQQFPDLHSELNLSSLELGDSALYFCASSVSGQSGELFFGEGSRLTVL.